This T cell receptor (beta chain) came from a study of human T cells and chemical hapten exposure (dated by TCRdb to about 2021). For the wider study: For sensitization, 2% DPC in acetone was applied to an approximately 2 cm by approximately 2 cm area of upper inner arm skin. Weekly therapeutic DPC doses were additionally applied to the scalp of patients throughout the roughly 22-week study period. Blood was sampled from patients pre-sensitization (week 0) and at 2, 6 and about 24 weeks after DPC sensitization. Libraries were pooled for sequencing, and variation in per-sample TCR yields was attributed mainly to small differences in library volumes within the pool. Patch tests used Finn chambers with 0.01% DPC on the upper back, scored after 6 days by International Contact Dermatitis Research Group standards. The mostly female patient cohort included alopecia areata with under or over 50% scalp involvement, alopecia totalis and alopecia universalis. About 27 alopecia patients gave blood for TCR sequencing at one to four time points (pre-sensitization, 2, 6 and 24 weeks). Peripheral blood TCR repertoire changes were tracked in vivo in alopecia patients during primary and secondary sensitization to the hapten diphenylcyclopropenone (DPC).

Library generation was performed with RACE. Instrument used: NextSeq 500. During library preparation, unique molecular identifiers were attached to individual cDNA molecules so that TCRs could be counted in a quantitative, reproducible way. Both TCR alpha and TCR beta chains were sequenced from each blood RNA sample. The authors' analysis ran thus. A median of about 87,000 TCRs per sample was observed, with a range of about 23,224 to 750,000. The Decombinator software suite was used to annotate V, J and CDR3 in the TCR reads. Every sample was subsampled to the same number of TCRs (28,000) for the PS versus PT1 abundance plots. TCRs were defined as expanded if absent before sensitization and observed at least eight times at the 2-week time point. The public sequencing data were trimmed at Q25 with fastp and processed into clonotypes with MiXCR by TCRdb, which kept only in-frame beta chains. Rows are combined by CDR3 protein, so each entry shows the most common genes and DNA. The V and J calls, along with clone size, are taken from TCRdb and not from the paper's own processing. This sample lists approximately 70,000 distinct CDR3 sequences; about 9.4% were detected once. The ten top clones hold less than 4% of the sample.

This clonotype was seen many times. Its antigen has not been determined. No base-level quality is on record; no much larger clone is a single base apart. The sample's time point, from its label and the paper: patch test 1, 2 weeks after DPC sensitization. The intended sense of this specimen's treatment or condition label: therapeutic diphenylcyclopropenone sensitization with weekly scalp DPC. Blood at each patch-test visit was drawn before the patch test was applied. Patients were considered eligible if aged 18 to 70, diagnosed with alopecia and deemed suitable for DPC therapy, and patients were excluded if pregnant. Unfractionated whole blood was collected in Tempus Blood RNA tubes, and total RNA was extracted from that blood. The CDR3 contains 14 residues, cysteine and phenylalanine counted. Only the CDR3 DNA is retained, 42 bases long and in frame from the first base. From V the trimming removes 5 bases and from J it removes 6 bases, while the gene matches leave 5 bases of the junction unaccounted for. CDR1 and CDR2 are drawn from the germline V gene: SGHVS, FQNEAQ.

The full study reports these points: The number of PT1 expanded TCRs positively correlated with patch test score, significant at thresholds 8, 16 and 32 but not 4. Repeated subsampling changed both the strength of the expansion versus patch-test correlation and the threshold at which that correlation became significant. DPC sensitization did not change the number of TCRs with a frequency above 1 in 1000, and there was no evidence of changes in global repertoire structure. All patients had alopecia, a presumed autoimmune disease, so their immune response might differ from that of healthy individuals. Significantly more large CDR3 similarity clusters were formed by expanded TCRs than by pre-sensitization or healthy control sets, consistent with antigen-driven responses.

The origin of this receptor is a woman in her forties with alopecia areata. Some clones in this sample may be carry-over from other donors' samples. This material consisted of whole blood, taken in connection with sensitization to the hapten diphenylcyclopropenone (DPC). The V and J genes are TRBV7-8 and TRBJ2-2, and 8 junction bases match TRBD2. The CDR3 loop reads CASSPGGLAGELFF. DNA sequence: TGTGCCAGCAGCCCGGGGGGGTTGGCCGGGGAGCTGTTTTTT.